This T cell receptor (beta chain) is drawn from a study of blood T cell repertoires in COVID-19. Sequencing used immunoSEQ multiplex PCR; TCRdb keeps in-frame clones, though not all of them. The data hold approximately 200,000 clones, with approximately 85% observed a single time. The J segment lost 0 bases and the V segment lost 1 base, leaving 3 bases of the junction unmatched. There are 15 residues in the CDR3. Germline lookup yields CDR1 MGHDK and CDR2 SYGVNS. This sequence was found in a woman aged 30 to 39 who had recovered from COVID-19. The gene calls are TRBV25-1 and TRBJ2-7, with 7 bases lining up with TRBD1. Sequencing was carried out using PBMCs or T cells enriched from blood (not recorded which). CDR3 loop: CASSESNRGSYEQYF. Here the CDR3 DNA reads TGTGCCAGCAGTGAATCCAACAGGGGCTCCTACGAGCAGTACTTC.